These 5 T cell receptor beta chains originate from one sample sequenced in a study of cytomegalovirus exposure and HLA in healthy donors. Vbeta (60) and Jbeta (13) primers were used in the PCR. The repertoire was sequenced with immunoSEQ multiplex PCR; TCRdb's copy has only in-frame clones and lacks some. The table records about 140,000 clones, around 78% of them present only once. Material: PBMCs. The receptor set was obtained from a woman under 30 in good health and CMV-seropositive.

This clone was found a few times. This chain links TRBV5-1 with TRBJ1-6; D is unresolved. This CDR3 is built from 15 residues. Germline-derived CDR1 and CDR2 are SGHRS and YFSETQ. V lost 0 bases and J lost 6, with 10 bases in between. CDR3 nucleotides: TGCGCCAGCAGCTTGGACGGGAAAAGTAATTCACCCCTCCACTTT. This translates into CASSLDGKSNSPLHF. Based on the CDR3 plus reference TRBV5-1 and TRBJ1-6, the full variable domain is KAGVTQTPRYLIKTRGQQVTLSCSPISGHRSVSWYQQTPGQGLQFLFEYFSETQRNKGNFPGRFSGRQFSNSRSEMNVSTLELGDSALYLCASSLDGKSNSPLHFGNGTRLTVT.

CDR3 region: CASSPLAGGLRGRYEQYF. As DNA, the CDR3 is TGTGCCAGCAGCCCCCTAGCGGGGGGGCTTAGAGGGAGATACGAGCAGTACTTC. This chain connects TRBV9 to TRBJ2-7, with TRBD2 matching over 12 bases. The V gene's germline CDR1 is SGDLS and CDR2 YYNGEE. With V trimmed by 4 bases and J by 4 bases, 15 bases remained unmatched. The CDR3 consists of 18 residues.

The chain recombines TRBV28 with TRBJ2-1; D ambiguous. This CDR3 has 14 residues. The V end lost 3 bases, the J end lost 5 bases, and 11 bases lay between the germline ends. Germline V CDR1 and CDR2: MDHEN, SYDVKM. CDR3 in amino acids: CASSLETFHNEQFF. In DNA form, the CDR3 reads TGTGCCAGCAGTTTGGAGACTTTCCACAATGAGCAGTTCTTC.

The chain couples TRBV29-1 to TRBJ2-5, with TRBD2 matching 9 bases. The CDR3 contains 14 residues. Germline V gives CDR1 SQVTM, CDR2 ANQGSEA. The V and J ends lost 5 bases and 5 bases, in that order; junction bases with no gene match: 9. The CDR3 sequence: CSVQGTSLGETQYF. CDR3 DNA: TGCAGCGTTCAAGGGACTAGCCTGGGGGAGACCCAGTACTTC.

This clone was recorded a few times. The chain employs TRBV7-2 and TRBJ2-7, with D unresolved. There are 11 residues in the CDR3. Germline assignment: CDR1 SGHTA and CDR2 FQGNSA. V lost 1 base, J lost 6 bases, and 4 bases lay in between. CDR3 in DNA: TGTGCCAGCAGCTTAGAGCGCGAGCAGTACTTC. Amino acids: CASSLEREQYF.